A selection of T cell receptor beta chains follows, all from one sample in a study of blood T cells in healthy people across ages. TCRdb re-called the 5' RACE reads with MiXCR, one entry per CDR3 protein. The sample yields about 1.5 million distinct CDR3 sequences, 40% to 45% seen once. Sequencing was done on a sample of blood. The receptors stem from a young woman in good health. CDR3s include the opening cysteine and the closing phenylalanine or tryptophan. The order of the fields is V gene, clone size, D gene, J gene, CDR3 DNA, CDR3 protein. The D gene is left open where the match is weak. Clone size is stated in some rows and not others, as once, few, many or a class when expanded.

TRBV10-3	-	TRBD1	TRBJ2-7	TGTGCCATTCGGGACAGGACCTACGAGCAGTACTTC	CAIRDRTYEQYF
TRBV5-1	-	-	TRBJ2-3	TGCGCCAGCAGGAGGGCAGGGTTAACAGATACGCAGTATTTT	CASRRAGLTDTQYF
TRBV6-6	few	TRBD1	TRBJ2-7	TGTGCCAGCAGGACAGGGACAGGGGTTGGAAACTACGAGCAGTACTTC	CASRTGTGVGNYEQYF
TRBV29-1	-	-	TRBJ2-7	TGCAGCGTTGAAGGCCGGGGGCAGACCTACGAGCAGTACTTC	CSVEGRGQTYEQYF
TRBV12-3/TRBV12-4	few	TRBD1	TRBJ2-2	TGTGCCAGCAGCCCTCCGGGACAGGGAAGTGCCGGGGAGCTGTTTTTT	CASSPPGQGSAGELFF
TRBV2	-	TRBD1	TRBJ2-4	TGTGCCAGCAGTCCCGAACAGGGGGTTAAAAACATTCAGTACTTC	CASSPEQGVKNIQYF
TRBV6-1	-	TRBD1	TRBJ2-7	TGTGCCAGCATACAGGGGGGCAATGAGCAGTACTTC	CASIQGGNEQYF
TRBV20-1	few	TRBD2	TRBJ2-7	TGCAGTGCTAGAGTGTTGGGACTAGCGGACTACGAGCAGTACTTC	CSARVLGLADYEQYF
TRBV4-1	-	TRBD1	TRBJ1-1	TGCGCCAGCAGCCCCAAACAGGGGCCTTACACTGAAGCTTTCTTT	CASSPKQGPYTEAFF
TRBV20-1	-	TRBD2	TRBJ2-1	TGCAGTGCTAGACTAGCGGAAGGGCCATACAATGAGCAGTTCTTC	CSARLAEGPYNEQFF
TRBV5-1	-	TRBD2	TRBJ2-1	TGCGCCAGCAGCTCAAGCGGGGTGACCTACAATGAGCAGTTCTTC	CASSSSGVTYNEQFF
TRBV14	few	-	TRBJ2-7	TGTGCCAGCAGCCAAGATGGAGCCCACGAGCAGTACTTC	CASSQDGAHEQYF
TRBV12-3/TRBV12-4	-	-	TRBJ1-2	TGTGCCAGCAGGAAAGGCCACTGGGGCTACACCTTC	CASRKGHWGYTF
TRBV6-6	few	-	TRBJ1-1	TGTGCCAGCAGCGTGACAGGTGAAGCTTTCTTT	CASSVTGEAFF
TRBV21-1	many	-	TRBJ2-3	TGTGCCAGCAGACTTGCTAGCACAGATACGCAGTATTTT	CASRLASTDTQYF
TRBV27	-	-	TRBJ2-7	TGTGCCAGCAGTGTAGGGAAAAACTACGAGCAGTACTTC	CASSVGKNYEQYF
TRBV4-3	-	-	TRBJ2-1	TGCGCCAGCAGCCATCGGAGCCCGGGGATCTCCTACAATGAGCAGTTCTTC	CASSHRSPGISYNEQFF
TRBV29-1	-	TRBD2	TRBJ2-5	TGCAGCACCCGGACTAGCGGGAACCAAGAGACCCAGTACTTC	CSTRTSGNQETQYF
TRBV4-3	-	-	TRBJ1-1	TGCGCCAGCAGCCAAGATCAGGGAGGGGGCACTGAAGCTTTCTTT	CASSQDQGGGTEAFF
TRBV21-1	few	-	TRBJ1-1	TGTGCCAGCATCAAGCGGCTTGACAGGGGTTCTGAAGCTTTCTTT	CASIKRLDRGSEAFF
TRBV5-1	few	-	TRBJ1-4	TGCGCCAGCAGCTTGGACAGGCGGGGTGAAAAACTGTTTTTT	CASSLDRRGEKLFF
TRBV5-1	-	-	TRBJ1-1	TGCGCCAGCAGCGGGCTGGTGCAGGGTTCCACTGAAGCTTTCTTT	CASSGLVQGSTEAFF
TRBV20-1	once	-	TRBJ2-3	TGCAGTGCTAGAGATCGGCGGACACCCACAGATACGCAGTATTTT	CSARDRRTPTDTQYF
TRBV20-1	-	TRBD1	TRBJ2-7	TGCAGTGCTGAGACCGGGACAGTGACCTACGAGCAGTACTTC	CSAETGTVTYEQYF
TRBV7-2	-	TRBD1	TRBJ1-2	TGTGCCGGCAGCTTAGACAGGGGGGCACACACCTTC	CAGSLDRGAHTF
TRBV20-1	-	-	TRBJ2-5	TGCAGTGCTAGGGATCGACAGTGGTACCAAGAGACCCAGTACTTC	CSARDRQWYQETQYF
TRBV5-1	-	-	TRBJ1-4	TGCGCCAGCAGCTTGTTCGCGGATGAAAAACTGTTTTTT	CASSLFADEKLFF
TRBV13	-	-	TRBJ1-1	TGTGCCAGCAGCTTAGGGTCGCTGAGTAAAGCTTTCTTT	CASSLGSLSKAFF
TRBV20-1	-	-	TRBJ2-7	TGCAGTGCTAGAGCCCTGGGTAGGAACGACAATGAGCAGTACTTC	CSARALGRNDNEQYF
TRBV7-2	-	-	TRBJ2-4	TGTGCCAGCAAAAGGGAGAGCACCAGTCACCACATTCAGTACTTC	CASKRESTSHHIQYF